This T cell receptor (beta chain) was obtained from a study of blood T cell repertoires in COVID-19. Ten or more counts support this clone. Original data processing: Reference gene primer amplification yielded estimated nucleated cell counts. The method was immunoSEQ multiplex PCR; TCRdb's version includes in-frame clones alone and lacks a portion of them. Clone size and V and J calls were adopted from that table, with D and trimming inferred from the DNA. This sample has roughly 220,000 clones; under 90% occur once, and the top ten carry roughly 21%. The CDR3 has 20 amino acids. V shed 3 bases and J 0 bases; nucleotides not matched to a gene: 14. The germline gives CDR1 LNHDA, CDR2 SQIVND (reference sequence).

The receptor comes from a man aged 30 to 45 with active or convalescent COVID-19. Material: peripheral blood. This chain links TRBV19 with TRBJ2-1; 10 nucleotides agree with TRBD2. The CDR3 DNA reads as TGTGCCAGTAGTATGGGCCCCGGGGTAGCGGGAGGCAGCTCCTACAATGAGCAGTTCTTC. Translation gives CASSMGPGVAGGSSYNEQFF. The full variable domain, in which reference TRBV19 and TRBJ2-1 provide the parts outside the CDR3, is DGGITQSPKYLFRKEGQNVTLSCEQNLNHDAMYWYRQDPGQGLRLIYYSQIVNDFQKGDIAEGYSVSREKKESFPLTVTSAQKNPTAFYLCASSMGPGVAGGSSYNEQFFGPGTRLTVL.